The clone carrying this TCR beta chain was counted a single time. The data were taken from a study of T cell changes during pregnancy in multiple sclerosis. This table comes from immunoSEQ multiplex PCR, and its TCRdb copy is limited to in-frame clones, with some not included. Among over 3,500 clones, 70% to 90% were seen once, and the ten largest hold about 17%. The V gene lost 4 bases and the J gene lost 5 bases, with 16 bases spanning the gap. Germline V gene data show CDR1 as SGDLS and CDR2 as YYNGEE. This CDR3 comprises 15 residues. This rearrangement joins TRBV9 to TRBJ2-1; D possibly corresponds to TRBD2 (5 bases). Sequencing used CD8+ T cells from peripheral blood mononuclear cells, obtained in the first trimester of pregnancy. The sequence was obtained from a female donor in good health, enrolled as a control in a pregnancy study. The DNA of the CDR3 is TGTGCCAGCAGCTCAGACTACCCGGTGAACAATGAGCAGTTCTTC. Translation: CASSSDYPVNNEQFF.